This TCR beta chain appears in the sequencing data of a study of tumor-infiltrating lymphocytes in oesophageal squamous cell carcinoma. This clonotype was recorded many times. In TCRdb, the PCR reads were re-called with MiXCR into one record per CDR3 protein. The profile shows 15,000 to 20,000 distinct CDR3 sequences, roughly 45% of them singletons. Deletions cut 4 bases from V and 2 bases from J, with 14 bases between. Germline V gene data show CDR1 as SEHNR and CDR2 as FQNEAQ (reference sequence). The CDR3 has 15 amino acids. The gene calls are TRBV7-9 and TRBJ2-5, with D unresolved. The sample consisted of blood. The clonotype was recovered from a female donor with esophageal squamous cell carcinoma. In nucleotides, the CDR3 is TGTGCCAGCAGCTCTGGACCCTCCCAGCAAGAGACCCAGTACTTC. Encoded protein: CASSSGPSQQETQYF.